The present T cell receptor beta chain was sequenced within a study of identical twins. The study's findings and limits: Memory repertoires lacked the insertion deficit that abundant cord blood beta clonotypes showed. Zero-insertion analyses might be partly confounded by invariant T cells like MAIT and iNKT.

This clonotype was counted at least ten times. Its antigen is unknown. Germline values: CDR1 SGHDN, CDR2 FVKESK. V was pared by 0 bases and J by 7 bases, with 11 bases of the junction left unmatched. The CDR3 totals 18 residues. TCRdb redid the calling of the 5' RACE reads with MiXCR, one entry per CDR3 protein. The repertoire holds some 230,000 distinct CDR3 sequences, with 6% to 7% as singletons. These records were also assigned to another study, of T cells expressing NK-cell markers. That source notes: CD3+CD56+NKG2C+, CD3+CD56+NKG2C- and CD3+CD56-NKG2C+ T cells, once sorted, supplied the TCR beta repertoires. The CD3+CD56-NKG2C+ fraction of a handful of donors was likewise dominated by these clonotypes.

The chain recombines TRBV14 with TRBJ1-6; 8 bases agree with TRBD1. The sequenced material came from CD8+ T cells sorted from blood. The origin of this receptor is a woman aged 18-29 years in good health. The CDR3 DNA follows: TGTGCCAGCAGCCAAGATATAGGACAGGGTGGGATGAATTCACCCCTCCACTTT. This sequence encodes CASSQDIGQGGMNSPLHF. Filled out from reference TRBV14 and TRBJ1-6, the complete variable domain reads EAGVTQFPSHSVIEKGQTVTLRCDPISGHDNLYWYRRVMGKEIKFLLHFVKESKQDESGMPNNRFLAERTGGTYSTLKVQPAELEDSGVYFCASSQDIGQGGMNSPLHFGNGTRLTVT.